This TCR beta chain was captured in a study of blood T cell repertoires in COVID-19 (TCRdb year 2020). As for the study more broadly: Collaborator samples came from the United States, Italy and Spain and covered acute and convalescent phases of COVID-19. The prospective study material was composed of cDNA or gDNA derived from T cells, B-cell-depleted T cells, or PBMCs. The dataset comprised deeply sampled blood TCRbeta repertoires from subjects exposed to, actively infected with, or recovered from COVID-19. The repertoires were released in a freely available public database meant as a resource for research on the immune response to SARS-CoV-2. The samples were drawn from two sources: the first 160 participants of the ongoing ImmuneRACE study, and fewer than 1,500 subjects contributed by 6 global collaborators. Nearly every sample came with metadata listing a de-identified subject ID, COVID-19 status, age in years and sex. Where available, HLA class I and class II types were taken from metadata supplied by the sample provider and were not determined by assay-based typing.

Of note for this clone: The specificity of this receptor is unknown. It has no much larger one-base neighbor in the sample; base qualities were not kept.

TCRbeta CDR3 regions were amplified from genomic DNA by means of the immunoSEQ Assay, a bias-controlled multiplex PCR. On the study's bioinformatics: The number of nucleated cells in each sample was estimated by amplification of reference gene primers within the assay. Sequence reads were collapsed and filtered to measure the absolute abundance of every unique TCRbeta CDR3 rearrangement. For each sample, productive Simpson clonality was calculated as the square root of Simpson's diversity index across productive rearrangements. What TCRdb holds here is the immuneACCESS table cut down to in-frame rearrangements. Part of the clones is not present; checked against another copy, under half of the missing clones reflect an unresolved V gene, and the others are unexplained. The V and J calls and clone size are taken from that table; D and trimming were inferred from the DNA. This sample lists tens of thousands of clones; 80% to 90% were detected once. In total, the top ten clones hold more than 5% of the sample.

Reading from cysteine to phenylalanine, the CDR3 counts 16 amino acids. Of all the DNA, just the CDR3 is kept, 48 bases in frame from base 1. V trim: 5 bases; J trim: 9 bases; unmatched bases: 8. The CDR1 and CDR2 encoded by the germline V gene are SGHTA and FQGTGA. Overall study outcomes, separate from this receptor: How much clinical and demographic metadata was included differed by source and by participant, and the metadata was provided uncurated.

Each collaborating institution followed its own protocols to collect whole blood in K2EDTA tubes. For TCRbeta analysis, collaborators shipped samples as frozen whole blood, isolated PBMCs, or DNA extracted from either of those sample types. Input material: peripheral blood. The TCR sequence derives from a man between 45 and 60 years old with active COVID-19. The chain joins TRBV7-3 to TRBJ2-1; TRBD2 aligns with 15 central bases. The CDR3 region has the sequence CASSLRGLAGGGEQFF. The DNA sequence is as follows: TGTGCCAGCAGCCTAAGGGGACTAGCGGGAGGAGGTGAGCAGTTCTTC.